This T cell receptor beta chain was sequenced for a study of neoadjuvant anti-PD-1 for oral cavity cancer. Overall study context: Non-progressing patients received a fourth nivolumab dose near day 43, then surgery on days 50-56.

TCRdb keeps only in-frame clones here, not all; method: immunoSEQ multiplex PCR. This table has around 6,700 clones, roughly 70% appearing once. V lost 4 bases and J 0 bases, leaving 13 bases between the germline ends. The length of the CDR3 is 15 residues. The germline V gene encodes CDR1 SGHRS and CDR2 YFSETQ. A few counts support this clone. Sequenced here: PBMCs, sampled before nivolumab (anti-PD-1) treatment. V and J are TRBV5-1 and TRBJ1-1; D not resolved. The receptor's source is a person between 40 and 85 years old with oral cavity squamous cell carcinoma. CDR3 DNA sequence: TGCGCCAGCAGCCCTGATGGACGGGTGAACACTGAAGCTTTCTTT. As protein: CASSPDGRVNTEAFF.